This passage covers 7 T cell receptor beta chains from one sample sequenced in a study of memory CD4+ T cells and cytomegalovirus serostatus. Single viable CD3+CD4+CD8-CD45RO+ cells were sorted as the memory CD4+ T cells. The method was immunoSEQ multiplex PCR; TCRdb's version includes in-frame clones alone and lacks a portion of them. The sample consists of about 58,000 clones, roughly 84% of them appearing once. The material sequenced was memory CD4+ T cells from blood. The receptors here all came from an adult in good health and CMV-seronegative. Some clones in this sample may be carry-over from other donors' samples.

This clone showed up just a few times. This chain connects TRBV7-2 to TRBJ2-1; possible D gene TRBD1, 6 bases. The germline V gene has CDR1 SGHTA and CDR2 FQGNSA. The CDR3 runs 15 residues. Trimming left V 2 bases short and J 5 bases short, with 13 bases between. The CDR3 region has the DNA TGTGCCAGCAGCTTACAACAGGGCAAAAACAATGAGCAGTTCTTC. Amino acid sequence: CASSLQQGKNNEQFF.

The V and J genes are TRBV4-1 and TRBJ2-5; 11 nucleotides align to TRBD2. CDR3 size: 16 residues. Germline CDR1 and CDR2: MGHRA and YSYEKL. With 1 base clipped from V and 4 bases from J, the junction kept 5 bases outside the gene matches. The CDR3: CASSQGNSGGAETQYF. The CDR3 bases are TGCGCCAGCAGCCAAGGAAATAGCGGGGGGGCAGAGACCCAGTACTTC.

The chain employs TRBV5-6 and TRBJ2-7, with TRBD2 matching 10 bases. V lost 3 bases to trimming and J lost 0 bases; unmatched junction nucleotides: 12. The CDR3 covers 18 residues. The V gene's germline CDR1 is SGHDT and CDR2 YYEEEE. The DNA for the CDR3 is TGTGCCAGCAGCTCAAGGACTAGCGGTGCCTTCAGCTCCTACGAGCAGTACTTC. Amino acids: CASSSRTSGAFSSYEQYF.

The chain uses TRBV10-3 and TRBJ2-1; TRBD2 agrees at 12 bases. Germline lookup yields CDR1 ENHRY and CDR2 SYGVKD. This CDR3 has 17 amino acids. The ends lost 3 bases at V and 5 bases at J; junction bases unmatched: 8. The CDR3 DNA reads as TGTGCCATCAGTGAACTAGCGGGAGGCCTCGGGGACAATGAGCAGTTCTTC. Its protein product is CAISELAGGLGDNEQFF.

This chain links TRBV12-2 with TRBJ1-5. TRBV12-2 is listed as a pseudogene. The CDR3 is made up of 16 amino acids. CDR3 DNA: TGTGCAAGTCGCTTAGTGAGGGGTAGGGCCAATCAGCCCCAGCATTTT. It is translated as CASRLVRGRANQPQHF.

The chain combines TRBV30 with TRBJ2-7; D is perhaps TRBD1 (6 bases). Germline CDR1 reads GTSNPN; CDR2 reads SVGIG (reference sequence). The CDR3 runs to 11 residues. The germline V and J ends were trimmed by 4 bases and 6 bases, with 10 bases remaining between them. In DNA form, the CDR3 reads TGTGCCTGGACCATAGGGGGCGAGCAGTACTTC. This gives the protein CAWTIGGEQYF.

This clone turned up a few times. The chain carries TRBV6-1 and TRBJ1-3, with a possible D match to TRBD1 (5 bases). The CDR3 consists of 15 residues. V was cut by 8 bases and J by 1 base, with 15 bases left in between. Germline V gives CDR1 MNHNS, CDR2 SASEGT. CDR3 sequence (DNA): TGTGCCAGCTGGTCCGGAGAGGGGTCTGGAAACACCATATATTTT. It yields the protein CASWSGEGSGNTIYF.